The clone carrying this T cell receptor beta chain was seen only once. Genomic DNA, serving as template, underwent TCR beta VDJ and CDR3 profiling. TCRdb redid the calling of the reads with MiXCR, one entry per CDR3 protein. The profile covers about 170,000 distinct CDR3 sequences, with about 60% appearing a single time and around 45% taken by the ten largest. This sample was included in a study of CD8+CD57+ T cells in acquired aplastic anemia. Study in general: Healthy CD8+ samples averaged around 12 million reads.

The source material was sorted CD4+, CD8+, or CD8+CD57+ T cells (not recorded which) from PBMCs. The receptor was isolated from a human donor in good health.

The CDR3 DNA reads as TGTGCCAGCAGTTACTCGACCCCTAGCACAGATACGCAGTATTTT. Protein sequence: CASSYSTPSTDTQYF. The chain employs TRBV7-2 and TRBJ2-3, with unresolved D. CDR3 length: 15 amino acids. The germline V gene encodes CDR1 SGHTA and CDR2 FQGNSA. V lost 6 bases to trimming and J lost 0 bases, with 13 bases between them.